A single sample is the source of the 2 T cell receptor beta chains below, sequenced in a study of neurological immune-mediated disorders. TCRdb re-analysed the 5' RACE reads in MiXCR, keeping a single row per CDR3 protein. The table lists under 70,000 distinct CDR3 sequences, under 30% of them singletons. Regarding time point: technical triplicate 2. What was sequenced was PBMCs. The receptors come from a man between 60 and 75 years old with HTLV-1-associated myelopathy (HAM/TSP).

There are a few counts of this clonotype. The chain employs TRBV19 and TRBJ1-2; D is ambiguous. CDR3 length: 12 residues. The germline CDR1 and CDR2 sequences are LNHDA and SQIVND (reference sequence). Deletions cut 5 bases from V and 4 bases from J, with 8 bases between. The CDR3 sequence is CASSSGRYGYTF. The CDR3 region has the DNA TGTGCCAGTAGTTCCGGCCGCTATGGCTACACCTTC.

This clonotype was seen ten or more times. The rearrangement joins TRBV6-1 to TRBJ2-7; perhaps TRBD2 as D (6 bases). Trimming removed 5 bases at V and 2 bases at J, with 13 bases between. CDR1 and CDR2 from the germline V gene are MNHNS and SASEGT. The length of the CDR3 is 14 residues. CDR3 residues: CASSTGTYTYEQYF. The CDR3 DNA reads as TGTGCCAGCAGTACCGGGACTTACACCTACGAGCAGTACTTC.